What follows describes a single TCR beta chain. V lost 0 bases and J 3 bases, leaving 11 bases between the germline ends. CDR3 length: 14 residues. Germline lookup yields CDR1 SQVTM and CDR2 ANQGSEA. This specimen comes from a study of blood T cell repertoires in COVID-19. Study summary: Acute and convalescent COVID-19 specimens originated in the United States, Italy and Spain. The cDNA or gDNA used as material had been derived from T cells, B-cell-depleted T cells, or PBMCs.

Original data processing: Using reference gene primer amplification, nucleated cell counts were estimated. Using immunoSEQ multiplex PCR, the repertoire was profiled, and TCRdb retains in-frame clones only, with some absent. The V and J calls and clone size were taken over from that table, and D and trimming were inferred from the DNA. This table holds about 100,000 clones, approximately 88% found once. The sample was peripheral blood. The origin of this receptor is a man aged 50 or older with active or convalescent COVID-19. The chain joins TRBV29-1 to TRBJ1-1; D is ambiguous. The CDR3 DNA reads TGCAGCGTTGAAGATAGAGGTGCGGACACTGAAGCTTTCTTT. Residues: CSVEDRGADTEAFF.